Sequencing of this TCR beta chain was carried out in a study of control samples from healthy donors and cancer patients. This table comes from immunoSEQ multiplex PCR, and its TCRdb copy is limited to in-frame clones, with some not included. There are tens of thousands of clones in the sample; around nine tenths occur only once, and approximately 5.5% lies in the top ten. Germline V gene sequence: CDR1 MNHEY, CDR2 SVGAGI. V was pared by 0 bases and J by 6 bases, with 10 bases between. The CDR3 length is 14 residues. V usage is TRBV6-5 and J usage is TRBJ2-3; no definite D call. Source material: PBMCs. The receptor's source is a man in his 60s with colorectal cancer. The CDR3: CASSYSAFKDTQYF. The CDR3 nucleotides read TGTGCCAGCAGTTACTCGGCGTTTAAGGATACGCAGTATTTT.